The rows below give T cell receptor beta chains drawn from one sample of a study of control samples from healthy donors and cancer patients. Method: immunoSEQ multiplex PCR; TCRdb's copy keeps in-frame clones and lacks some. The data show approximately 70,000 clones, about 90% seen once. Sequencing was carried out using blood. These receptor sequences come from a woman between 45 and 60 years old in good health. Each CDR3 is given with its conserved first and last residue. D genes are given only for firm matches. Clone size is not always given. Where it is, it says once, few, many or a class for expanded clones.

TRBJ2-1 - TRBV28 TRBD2 CASSLAGGYNEQFF TGTGCCAGCAGTTTAGCGGGAGGCTACAATGAGCAGTTCTTC
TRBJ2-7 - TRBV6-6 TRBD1 CASGRGTGYEQYF TGTGCCAGCGGTAGAGGGACAGGCTACGAGCAGTACTTC
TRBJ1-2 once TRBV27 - CASSSGVSLYGYTF TGTGCCAGCAGTTCAGGGGTCTCCTTATATGGCTACACCTTC
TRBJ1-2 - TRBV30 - CARTGTGGYGYTF TGTGCCCGAACCGGGACTGGCGGCTATGGCTACACCTTC
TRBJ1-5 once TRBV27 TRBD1 CASSLTRDRPQHF TGTGCCAGCAGTCTCACCCGGGACAGGCCCCAGCATTTT
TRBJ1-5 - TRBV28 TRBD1 CASNHRQGVGQPQHF TGTGCCAGCAATCATAGACAGGGGGTAGGTCAGCCCCAGCATTTT
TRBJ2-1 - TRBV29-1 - CSVAQLRYSYNEQFF TGCAGCGTTGCACAGCTCCGTTACTCCTACAATGAGCAGTTCTTC
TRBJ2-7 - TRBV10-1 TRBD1 CATAPGQGYEQYF TGCGCCACGGCCCCGGGACAGGGATACGAGCAGTACTTC
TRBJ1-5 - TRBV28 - CASSSRNQPQHF TGTGCCAGCAGTTCAAGAAATCAGCCCCAGCATTTT
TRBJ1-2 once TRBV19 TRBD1 CASTTGTANYGYTF TGTGCCAGTACCACTGGGACAGCAAACTATGGCTACACCTTC
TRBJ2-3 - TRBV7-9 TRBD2 CASSLTSGITSTDTQYF TGTGCCAGCAGCTTGACTAGCGGAATTACTAGCACAGATACGCAGTATTTT
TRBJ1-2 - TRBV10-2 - CASSEERGYGYTF TGCGCCAGCAGTGAGGAAAGGGGCTATGGCTACACCTTC
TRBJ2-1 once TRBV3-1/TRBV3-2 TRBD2 CASSRGTSGSSYNEQFF TGTGCCAGCAGCCGAGGGACTAGCGGGAGCTCCTACAATGAGCAGTTCTTC
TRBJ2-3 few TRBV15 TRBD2 CAIHSGRVRDTQYF TGTGCCATCCATAGCGGGAGAGTTAGAGATACGCAGTATTTT
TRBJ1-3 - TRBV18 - CASSRESGRRNTIYF TGTGCCAGCTCACGCGAAAGTGGGAGGAGAAACACCATATATTTT
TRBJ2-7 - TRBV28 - CASSFYTLKEQYF TGTGCCAGCAGTTTTTACACACTCAAAGAGCAGTACTTC
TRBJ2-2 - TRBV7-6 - CASSLEAVTGELFF TGTGCCAGCAGCTTAGAGGCGGTCACCGGGGAGCTGTTTTTT
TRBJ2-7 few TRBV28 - CASSYRYEQYF TGTGCCAGCAGTTATCGATACGAGCAGTACTTC
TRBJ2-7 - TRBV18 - CASSPPLHSTYEQYF TGTGCCAGCTCACCACCGTTACACTCCACCTACGAGCAGTACTTC
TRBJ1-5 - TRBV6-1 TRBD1 CASSALRDSFNQPQHF TGTGCCAGCAGTGCCCTTAGGGACAGCTTCAATCAGCCCCAGCATTTT
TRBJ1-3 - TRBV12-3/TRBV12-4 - CASSQSGNTIYF TGTGCCAGCAGTCAGTCTGGAAACACCATATATTTT
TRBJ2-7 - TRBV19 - CASSRGILYEQYF TGTGCCAGTAGTAGGGGTATCCTCTACGAGCAGTACTTC
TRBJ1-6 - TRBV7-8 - CASSRATGPNSPLHF TGTGCCAGCAGCCGAGCCACGGGGCCCAATTCACCCCTCCACTTT